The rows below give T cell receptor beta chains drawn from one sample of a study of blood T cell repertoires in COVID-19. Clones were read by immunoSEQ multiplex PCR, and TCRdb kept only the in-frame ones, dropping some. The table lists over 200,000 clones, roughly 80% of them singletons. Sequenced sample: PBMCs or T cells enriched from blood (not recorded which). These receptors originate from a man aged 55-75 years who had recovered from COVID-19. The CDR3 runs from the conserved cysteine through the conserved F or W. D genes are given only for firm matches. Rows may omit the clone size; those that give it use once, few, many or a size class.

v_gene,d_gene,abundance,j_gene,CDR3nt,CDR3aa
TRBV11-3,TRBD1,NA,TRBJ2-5,TGTGCCAGCAGCCACCGACAGGGGGTCGAAGAGACCCAGTACTTC,CASSHRQGVEETQYF
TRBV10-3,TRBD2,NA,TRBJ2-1,TGTGCCATCCAGCGGGGGGGATTAAGCAATGAGCAGTTCTTC,CAIQRGGLSNEQFF
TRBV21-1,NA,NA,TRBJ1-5,TGTGCCAGCAGCGGGGACAGGCGGGGCAATCAGCCCCAGCATTTT,CASSGDRRGNQPQHF
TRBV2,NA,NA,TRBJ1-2,TGTGCCAGCAGTGAATGGCCCAGACTTAATGGCTACACCTTC,CASSEWPRLNGYTF
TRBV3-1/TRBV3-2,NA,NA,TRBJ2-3,TGTGCCAGCAGCCACCGGGAACTCTCCACAGATACGCAGTATTTT,CASSHRELSTDTQYF
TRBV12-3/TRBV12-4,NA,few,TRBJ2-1,TGTGCCAGCAGTTTAAGCATACTCAATGAGCAGTTCTTC,CASSLSILNEQFF
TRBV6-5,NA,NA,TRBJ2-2,TGTGCCAGCTGTATTACAGGGTCGTCCGGGGAGCTGTTTTTT,CASCITGSSGELFF
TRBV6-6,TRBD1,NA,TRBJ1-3,TGTGCCAGCAGACTGGGACAGGGGGCTGGAAACACCATATATTTT,CASRLGQGAGNTIYF
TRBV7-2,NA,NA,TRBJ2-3,TGTGCCAGCAGCTTAGCGGGGAGGGGGACAGATACGCAGTATTTT,CASSLAGRGTDTQYF
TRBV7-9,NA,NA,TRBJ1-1,TGTGCCAGCAGCGTTGGGGGGGACAAAGCTTTCTTT,CASSVGGDKAFF
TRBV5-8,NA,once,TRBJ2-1,TGTGCCAGCAGCTTGGAGATCCGGTACAGGGTGGATGAGCAGTTCTTC,CASSLEIRYRVDEQFF
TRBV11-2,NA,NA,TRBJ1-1,TGTGCCAGCAGCTTATCAGGGGCGCGCGGCACTGAAGCTTTCTTT,CASSLSGARGTEAFF
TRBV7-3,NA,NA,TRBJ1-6,TGTGCCAGCAGCTTAAGGTACTCCAATAATTCACCCCTCCACTTT,CASSLRYSNNSPLHF
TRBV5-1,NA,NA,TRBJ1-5,TGCGCCAGCAGCTCGATGGGGGGTAATCAGCCCCAGCATTTT,CASSSMGGNQPQHF
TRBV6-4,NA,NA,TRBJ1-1,TGTGCCAGCAGTGAAGCCAGAGGGACTGAAGCTTTCTTT,CASSEARGTEAFF
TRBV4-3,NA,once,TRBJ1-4,TGCGCCAGCAGCCAAGTAAGGGCAGGGTTTAATGAAAAACTGTTTTTT,CASSQVRAGFNEKLFF
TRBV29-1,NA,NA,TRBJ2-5,TGCAGCGTTCGAGCGGGGCAGGGGGAGACCCAGTACTTC,CSVRAGQGETQYF
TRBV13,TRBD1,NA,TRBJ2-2,TGTGCCAGCAGCTTATTACGGGACAGGGGCCGGGAGGAGCTGTTTTTT,CASSLLRDRGREELFF
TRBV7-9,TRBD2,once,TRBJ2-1,TGTGCCAGCAGCTTAGGATGGGCGGGGGATGAGCAGTTCTTC,CASSLGWAGDEQFF
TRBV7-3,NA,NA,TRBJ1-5,TGTGCCAGCAGCACCTTTGGGGCCCCCTGGGGCAGCAATCAGCCCCAGCATTTT,CASSTFGAPWGSNQPQHF
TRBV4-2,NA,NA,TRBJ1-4,TGTGCCAGCAGCCATCCTACGACAGAGACGGACGAAAAACTGTTTTTT,CASSHPTTETDEKLFF
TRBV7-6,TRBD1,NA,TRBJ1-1,TGTGCCAGCAGCTTAGAGCCAGATTTGGGACAGGGCGGGACTGAAGCTTTCTTT,CASSLEPDLGQGGTEAFF
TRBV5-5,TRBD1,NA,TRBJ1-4,TGTGCCAGCAGCGATCGGGACAGGGAATATGAAAAACTGTTTTTT,CASSDRDREYEKLFF
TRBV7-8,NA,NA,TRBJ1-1,TGTGCCAGCAGTTACGACAGGAACACTGAAGCTTTCTTT,CASSYDRNTEAFF
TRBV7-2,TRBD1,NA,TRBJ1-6,TGTGCCAGCAGGATCCCCTCGACAGGGGGAACTTCACCCCTCCACTTT,CASRIPSTGGTSPLHF
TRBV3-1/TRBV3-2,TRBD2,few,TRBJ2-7,TGTGCCAGCTCGACTAGCGGGGGGTCCGAGCAGTACTTC,CASSTSGGSEQYF
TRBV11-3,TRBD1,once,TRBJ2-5,TGTGCCAGCAGCTTAGGGACAGGCGCGACCCTTGAGACCCAGTACTTC,CASSLGTGATLETQYF
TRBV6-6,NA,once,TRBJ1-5,TGTGCCAGCAGTTACTCGATGGTGGCAGGGGCACAGCCCCAGCATTTT,CASSYSMVAGAQPQHF
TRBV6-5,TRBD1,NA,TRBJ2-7,TGTGCCAGCAGCGGACAGGTATCCCACGAGCAGTACTTC,CASSGQVSHEQYF
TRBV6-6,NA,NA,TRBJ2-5,TGTGCCAGCGGGGGGAGGGGGGAGACCCAGTACTTC,CASGGRGETQYF
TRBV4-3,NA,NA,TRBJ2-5,TGCGCCAGCAGCCAAGTCGGAGGGTTGGAGACCCAGTACTTC,CASSQVGGLETQYF
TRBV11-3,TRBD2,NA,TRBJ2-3,TGTGCCAGCAGCCCGGGACTACGCACAGATACGCAGTATTTT,CASSPGLRTDTQYF
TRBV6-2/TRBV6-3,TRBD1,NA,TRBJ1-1,TGTGCCAGCAGTCCACAGGGGGCTGGAGACACTGAAGCTTTCTTT,CASSPQGAGDTEAFF
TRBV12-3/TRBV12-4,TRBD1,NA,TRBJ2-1,TGTGCCAGCAGGACAGGGACCGGGTCTTGGTTCTTC,CASRTGTGSWFF
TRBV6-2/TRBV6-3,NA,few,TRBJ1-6,TGTGCCAGCAGTTACGAGGAGGGCGTTTCACCCCTCCACTTT,CASSYEEGVSPLHF
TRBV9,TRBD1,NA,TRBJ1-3,TGTGCCAGCAGCGTAGACTGGACAGGGCCTGGAAACACCATATATTTT,CASSVDWTGPGNTIYF
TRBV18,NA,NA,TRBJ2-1,TGTGCCAGCTCTCCTTCTTATGACAATGAGCAGTTCTTC,CASSPSYDNEQFF
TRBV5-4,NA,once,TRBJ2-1,TGTGCCAGCAGGATGGACAGTTACAATGAGCAGTTCTTC,CASRMDSYNEQFF
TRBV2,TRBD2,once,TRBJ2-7,TGTGCCAGCAGCAAGAGAGCGGGGGGGAAGGACGAGCAGTACTTC,CASSKRAGGKDEQYF
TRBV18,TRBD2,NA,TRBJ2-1,TGTGCCAGCTCACCACCTAGCGGGGGTGACAATGAGCAGTTCTTC,CASSPPSGGDNEQFF
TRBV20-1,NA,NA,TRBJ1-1,TGCAGTGCACGGAGAAATACTGAAGCTTTCTTT,CSARRNTEAFF
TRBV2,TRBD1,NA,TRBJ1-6,TGTGCCAAGGGACAGGGTTTATTTAATTCACCCCTCCACTTT,CAKGQGLFNSPLHF
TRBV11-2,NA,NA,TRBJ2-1,TGTGCCAGCAGCTTCCAGGGCGTCTACAATGAGCAGTTCTTC,CASSFQGVYNEQFF
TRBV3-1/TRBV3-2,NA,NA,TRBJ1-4,TGTGCCAGCAGCCGGGCACAGGGAATAGGGGAAAAACTGTTTTTT,CASSRAQGIGEKLFF
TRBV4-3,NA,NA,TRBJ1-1,TGCGCCAGCAGCCCCAGTGTGAACACTGAAGCTTTCTTT,CASSPSVNTEAFF
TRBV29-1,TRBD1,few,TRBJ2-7,TGCAGCGCTGGGACAGGGGGCGCGGAGCAGTACTTC,CSAGTGGAEQYF
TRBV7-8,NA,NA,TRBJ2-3,TGTGCCAGCAGCTTAAAGTTCGACCAGGCGCAGTATTTT,CASSLKFDQAQYF
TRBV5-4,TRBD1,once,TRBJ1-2,TGTGCCAGCAGCTTGAGGTCCGGGACAGGGGGCTATGGCTACACCTTC,CASSLRSGTGGYGYTF
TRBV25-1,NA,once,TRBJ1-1,TGTGCCAGCAGTGAAACCGGGACACCGAACATGAACACTGAAGCTTTCTTT,CASSETGTPNMNTEAFF
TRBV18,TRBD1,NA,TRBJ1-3,TGTGCCAGCTCGCGGACAGGGGGAAACACCATATATTTT,CASSRTGGNTIYF
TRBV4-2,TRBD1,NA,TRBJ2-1,TGTGCCAGCAGCCAAGGCCAGGGGGAGTCCTACAATGAGCAGTTCTTC,CASSQGQGESYNEQFF
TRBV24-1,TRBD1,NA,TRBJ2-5,TGTGCCACCAGTGATTTCCGACAGGGTCCGGGGACCCAGTACTTC,CATSDFRQGPGTQYF
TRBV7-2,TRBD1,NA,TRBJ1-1,TGTGCCAGCAGCTTAATTAGGGACAGGTATACTGAAGCTTTCTTT,CASSLIRDRYTEAFF
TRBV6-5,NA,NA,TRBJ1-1,TGTGCCAGCAGCCTGGGACAAACGAACACTGAAGCTTTCTTT,CASSLGQTNTEAFF